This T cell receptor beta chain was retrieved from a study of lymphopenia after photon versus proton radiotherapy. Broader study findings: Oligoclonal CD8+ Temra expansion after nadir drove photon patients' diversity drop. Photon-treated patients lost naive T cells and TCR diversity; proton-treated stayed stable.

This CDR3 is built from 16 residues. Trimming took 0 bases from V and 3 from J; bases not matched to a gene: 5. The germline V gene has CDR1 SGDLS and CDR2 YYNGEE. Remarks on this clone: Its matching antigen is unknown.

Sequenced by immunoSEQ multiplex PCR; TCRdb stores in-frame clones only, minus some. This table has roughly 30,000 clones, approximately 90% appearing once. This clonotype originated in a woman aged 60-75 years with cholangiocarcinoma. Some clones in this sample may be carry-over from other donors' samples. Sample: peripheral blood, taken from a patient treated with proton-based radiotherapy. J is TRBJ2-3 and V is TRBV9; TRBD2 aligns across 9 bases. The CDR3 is CASSVGNAGGTDTQYF. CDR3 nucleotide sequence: TGTGCCAGCAGCGTAGGAAATGCGGGAGGGACAGATACGCAGTATTTT.